The subject of this entry is one T cell receptor (beta chain). No antigen is known for it. Within one base of it there is no much larger clone, and no base qualities were kept. Interpreted using the paper, the time point label stands for: baseline before first vaccination. Vaccinee samples were obtained from the UK trials COV001 and COV002, which included a single-blind randomized controlled phase 2/3 trial of AZD1222 (ChAdOx1 nCoV-19) in healthy adults. Trial participant PBMC samples were collected at day 0 and day 28 after the second dose for TCRbeta chain sequencing. The data originate from a study of T cell responses to AZD1222 COVID-19 vaccine (dated by TCRdb to about 2021). A note on the overall study: AZD1222 recipients given second doses at about 4 weeks or at about 12 weeks were pooled, since spike-specific TCR depth and breadth were not found to differ between the two schedules. TCR sequencing was performed for more than 230 trial participants, of whom around 200 were given two doses of AZD1222 and some 26 were given two doses of MenACWY control vaccine. Trial participants were enrolled by age into subgroups of 18-55, 56-69 and 70-plus years, and roughly 150, 30 and 60 TCR-sequenced participants, respectively, were included in these subgroups.

V is pared back by 1 base and J by 12 bases, with 16 bases lying between the germline termini. Spanning cysteine to phenylalanine, the CDR3 consists of 13 amino acids. Just the 39-base CDR3 DNA is kept, in frame starting at base 1. The germline V gene (reference sequence) sets CDR1 to SGHNT and CDR2 to YYREEE. The CDR3 regions of human TCRbeta chains were analyzed by immunosequencing. For the original study's pipeline: Repertoire TCRs were matched against a reference library of SARS-CoV-2-specific TCRs generated with the MIRA antigen-specificity platform. Breadth was defined as the fraction of unique TCRs that were SARS-CoV-2-associated. Depth was defined as the fraction of total T cells that were SARS-CoV-2-associated. Using the MIRA data, each spike-specific TCR was assigned both to the spike region to which the TCR was reactive and to a CD4 or CD8 class. Log10-transformed breadth and depth values were compared by one-way ANOVA with Sidak's multiple comparisons tests. TCRdb took over this immuneACCESS table, retaining in-frame rearrangements with V and J assigned. Such tables are incomplete; in checked studies, under half of the missing clones stem from an unresolved V gene, and the remainder is unexplained. The DNA gave D and trimming, while V, J and clone size come from that table. The sample table records a few hundred thousand clones; about 92% of these occur just once. Less than 0.6% of the sample rests with the top ten.

The research as a whole found: Because no day 14 peak-response samples were available, repertoires were characterized only after the peak T cell response. Spike-specific TCR breadth and depth rose significantly after two AZD1222 doses compared with day 0 and with MenACWY recipients. Participants were mostly white British, with more females than males. The authors suggested clonal diversity may have been underestimated. Conclusions about previously exposed vaccinees are limited because only six or seven AZD1222 recipients were SARS-CoV-2 seropositive at baseline. Reportedly, close to half of the unique spike-specific TCRs recognized epitopes lying outside the regions that are mutated in the B.1.351 and B.1.1.7 variants. The 56-69-year group was small, and its depth increase did not reach significance, likely because of low power. CD4 TCRs associated with the vaccine covered the entire spike protein, and the dominant responses were in regions 160-218 and 743-854.

This TCR came from an adult in good health. The chain is encoded by TRBV5-4 joined to TRBJ1-1; matching of 6 bases hints at TRBD1 as the D gene. The sequencing used peripheral blood, collected on day 0 of AZD1222 vaccination. The CDR3 corresponds to CASSLSGERGTFF. The nucleotide sequence reads as follows: TGTGCCAGCAGCTTGTCGGGGGAGAGGGGGACTTTCTTT.